Included here is one TCR beta chain sequence, with context. Its antigen is undetermined. These data originate in a study of OX40 agonist ivuxolimab in advanced cancers. Turning to the study itself: Among those enrolled, mean age was about 63 years (range 23 to 79) and roughly 84% were male. Partial responses were observed in three patients, of whom one had hepatocellular carcinoma and two had cutaneous melanoma. Findings and limits, study-wide: At 0.1 to 3.0 mg/kg, clonal expansion of CD4+ and CD8+ blood T cells had occurred by week 6.

The germline gives CDR1 SGHRS, CDR2 YFSETQ. Trimming removed 0 bases at V and 2 bases at J, with 15 bases between. The CDR3 totals 17 residues. Prior autoimmune disease or systemic immunosuppression barred patients. Repertoires were generated with immunoSEQ multiplex PCR, while TCRdb's copy carries only in-frame clones and drops some. Of tens of thousands of clones in the sample, 91% were seen once. The sequence was obtained from an adult with an advanced solid tumor such as melanoma, head and neck, liver or kidney cancer. The chain joins TRBV5-1 to TRBJ1-3; D gene unclear. Sequencing used CD4+ or CD8+ T cells sorted from blood, obtained in a trial of the OX40 agonist ivuxolimab. The CDR3: CASSLDGPRATGNTIYF. Here the CDR3 DNA reads TGCGCCAGCAGCTTGGACGGGCCCCGGGCTACTGGAAACACCATATATTTT.